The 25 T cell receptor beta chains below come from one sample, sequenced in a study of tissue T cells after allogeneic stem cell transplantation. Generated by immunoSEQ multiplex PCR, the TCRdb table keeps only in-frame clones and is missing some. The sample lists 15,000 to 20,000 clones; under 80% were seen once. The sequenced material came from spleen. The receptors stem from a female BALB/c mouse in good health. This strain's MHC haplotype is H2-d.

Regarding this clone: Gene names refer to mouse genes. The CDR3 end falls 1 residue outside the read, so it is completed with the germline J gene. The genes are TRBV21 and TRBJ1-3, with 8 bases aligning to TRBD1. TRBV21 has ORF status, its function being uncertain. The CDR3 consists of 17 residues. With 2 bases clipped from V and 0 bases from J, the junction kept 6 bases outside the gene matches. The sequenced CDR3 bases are TGTGCTAGCAGTCAACACGGGACAGGCATTTCTGGAAATACGCTCTAT. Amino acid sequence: CASSQHGTGISGNTLY. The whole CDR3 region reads CASSQHGTGISGNTLYF.

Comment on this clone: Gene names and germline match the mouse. Incomplete CDR3 DNA: TGTGGTGCTAGAAAGACTGGGGGTAGTGCAGAAACGCTGTAT. The encoded protein is CGARKTGGSAETLY. The full CDR3 sequence reads CGARKTGGSAETLYF. This rearrangement joins TRBV20 to TRBJ2-3; 9 positions agree with TRBD2. The CDR3 end lies 1 residue beyond the end of the read and is filled in from the germline J gene. J gave up 0 bases and V 3 bases, and 4 bases lay outside the gene matches. CDR3 length: 15 residues. CDR1 and CDR2 from the germline V gene are GFQATS and STVNSAI.

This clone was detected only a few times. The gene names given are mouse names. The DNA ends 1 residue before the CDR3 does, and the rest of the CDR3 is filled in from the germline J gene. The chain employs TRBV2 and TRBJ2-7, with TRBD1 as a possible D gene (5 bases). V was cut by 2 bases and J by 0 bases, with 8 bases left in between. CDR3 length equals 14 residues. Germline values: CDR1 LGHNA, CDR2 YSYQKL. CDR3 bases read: TGTGCCAGCAGCCAACAGGGAATCTCCTATGAACAGTAC. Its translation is CASSQQGISYEQY. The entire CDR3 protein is CASSQQGISYEQYF.

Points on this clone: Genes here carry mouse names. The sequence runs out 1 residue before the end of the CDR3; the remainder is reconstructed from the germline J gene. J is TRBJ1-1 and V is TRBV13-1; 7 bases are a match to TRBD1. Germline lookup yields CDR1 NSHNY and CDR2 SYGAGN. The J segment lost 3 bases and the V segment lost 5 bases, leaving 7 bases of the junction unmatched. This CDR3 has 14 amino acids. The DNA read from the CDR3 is TGTGCCAGCAGGCCTCCGGGACAGTACACAGAAGTCTTC. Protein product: CASRPPGQYTEVF. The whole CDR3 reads CASRPPGQYTEVFF.

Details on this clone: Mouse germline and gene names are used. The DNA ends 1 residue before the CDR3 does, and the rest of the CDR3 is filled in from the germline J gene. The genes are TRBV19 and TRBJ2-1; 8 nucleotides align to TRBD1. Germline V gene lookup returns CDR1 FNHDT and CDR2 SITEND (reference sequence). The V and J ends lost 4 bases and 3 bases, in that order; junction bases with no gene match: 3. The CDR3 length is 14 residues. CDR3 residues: CASSSGTGYAEQFF. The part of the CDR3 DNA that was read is TGTGCCAGCAGTTCCGGGACAGGCTATGCTGAGCAGTTC. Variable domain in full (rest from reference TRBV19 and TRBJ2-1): GGIITQTPKFLIGQEGQKLTLKCQQNFNHDTMYWYRQDSGKGLRLIYYSITENDLQKGDLSEGYDASREKKSSFSLTVTSAQKNEMAVFLCASSSGTGYAEQFFGPGTRLTVL.

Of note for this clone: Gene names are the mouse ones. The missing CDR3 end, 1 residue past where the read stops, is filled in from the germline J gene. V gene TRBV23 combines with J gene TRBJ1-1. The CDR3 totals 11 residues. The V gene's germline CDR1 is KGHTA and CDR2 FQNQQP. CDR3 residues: CSSSGGAEVFF. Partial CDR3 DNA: TGCTCCAGCAGTGGGGGTGCAGAAGTCTTC.

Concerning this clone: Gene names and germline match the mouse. CDR3: CAWSLSPSNTEVFF. The sequenced CDR3 bases are TGTGCCTGGAGTCTATCGCCATCAAACACAGAAGTCTTC. The chain uses TRBV31 and TRBJ1-1; D is uncertain. The CDR3 goes on 1 residue after the read ends, and that part is filled in from the germline J gene. Trimming cost V 0 bases and J 0 bases, with 8 bases left between them. Germline lookup yields CDR1 GKSSPN and CDR2 SITVG. The CDR3 contains 14 residues. The full variable domain, with the rest looked up from reference TRBV31 and TRBJ1-1, is AQTIHQWPVAEIKAVGSPLSLGCTIKGKSSPNLYWYWQATGGTLQQLFYSITVGQVESVVQLNLSASRPKDDQFILSTEKLLLSHSGFYLCAWSLSPSNTEVFFGKGTRLTVV.

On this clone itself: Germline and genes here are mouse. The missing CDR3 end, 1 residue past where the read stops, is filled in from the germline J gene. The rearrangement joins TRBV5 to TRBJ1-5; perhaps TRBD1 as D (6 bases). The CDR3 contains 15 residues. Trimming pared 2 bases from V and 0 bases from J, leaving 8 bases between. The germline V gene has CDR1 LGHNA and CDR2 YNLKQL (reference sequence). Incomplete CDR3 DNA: TGTGCCAGCAGCCAACAGGGGACTAACAACCAGGCTCCGCTT. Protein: CASSQQGTNNQAPL. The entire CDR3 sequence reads CASSQQGTNNQAPLF.

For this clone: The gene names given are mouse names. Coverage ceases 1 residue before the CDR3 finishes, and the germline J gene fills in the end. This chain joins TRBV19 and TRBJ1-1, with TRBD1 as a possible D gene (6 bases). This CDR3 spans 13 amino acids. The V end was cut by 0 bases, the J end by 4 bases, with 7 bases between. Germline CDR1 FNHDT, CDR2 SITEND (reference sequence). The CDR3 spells CASSIVQGTEVFF. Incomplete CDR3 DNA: TGTGCCAGCAGTATAGTACAGGGCACAGAAGTCTTC. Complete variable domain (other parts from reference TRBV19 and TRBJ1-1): GGIITQTPKFLIGQEGQKLTLKCQQNFNHDTMYWYRQDSGKGLRLIYYSITENDLQKGDLSEGYDASREKKSSFSLTVTSAQKNEMAVFLCASSIVQGTEVFFGKGTRLTVV.

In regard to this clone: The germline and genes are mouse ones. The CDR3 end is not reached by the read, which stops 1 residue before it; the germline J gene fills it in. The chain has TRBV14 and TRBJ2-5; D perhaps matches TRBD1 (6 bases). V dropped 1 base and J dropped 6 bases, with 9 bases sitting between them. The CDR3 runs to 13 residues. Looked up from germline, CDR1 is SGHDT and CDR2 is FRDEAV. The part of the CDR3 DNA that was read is TGTGCCAGCAGTTTCCGACAGGCGGACACCCAGTAC. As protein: CASSFRQADTQY. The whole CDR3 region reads CASSFRQADTQYF.

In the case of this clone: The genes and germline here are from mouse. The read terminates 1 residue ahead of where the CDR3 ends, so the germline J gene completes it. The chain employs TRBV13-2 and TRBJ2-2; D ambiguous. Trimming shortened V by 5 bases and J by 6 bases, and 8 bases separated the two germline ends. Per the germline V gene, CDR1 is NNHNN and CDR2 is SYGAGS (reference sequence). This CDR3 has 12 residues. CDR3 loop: CASGAGAGQLYF. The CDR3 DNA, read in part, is TGTGCCAGCGGGGCGGGTGCCGGGCAGCTCTAC.

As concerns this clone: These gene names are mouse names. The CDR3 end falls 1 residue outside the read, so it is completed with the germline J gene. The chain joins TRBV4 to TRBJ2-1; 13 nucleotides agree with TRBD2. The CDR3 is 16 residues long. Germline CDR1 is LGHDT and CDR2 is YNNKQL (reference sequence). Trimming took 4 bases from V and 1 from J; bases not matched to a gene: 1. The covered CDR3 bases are TGTGCCAGCAGCTCGGGACTGGGGGGGAACTATGCTGAGCAGTTC. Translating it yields CASSSGLGGNYAEQF. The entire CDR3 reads CASSSGLGGNYAEQFF.

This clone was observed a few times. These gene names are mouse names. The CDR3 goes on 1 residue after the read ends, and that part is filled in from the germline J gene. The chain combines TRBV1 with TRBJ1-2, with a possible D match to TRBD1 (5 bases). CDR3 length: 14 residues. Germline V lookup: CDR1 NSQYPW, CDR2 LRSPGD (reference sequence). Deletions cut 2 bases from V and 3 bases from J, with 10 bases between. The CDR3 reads CTCSAQGVDSDYTF. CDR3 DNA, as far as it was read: TGCACCTGCAGTGCACAGGGTGTCGACTCCGACTACACC.

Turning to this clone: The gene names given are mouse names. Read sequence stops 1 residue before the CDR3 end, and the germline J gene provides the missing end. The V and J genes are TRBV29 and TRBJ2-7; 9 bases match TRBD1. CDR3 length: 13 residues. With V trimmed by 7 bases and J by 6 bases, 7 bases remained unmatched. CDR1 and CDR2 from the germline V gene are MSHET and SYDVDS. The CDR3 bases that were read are TGTGCTAGCACCATGAGGGACAGGGTTGAACAGTAC. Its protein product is CASTMRDRVEQY. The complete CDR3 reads CASTMRDRVEQYF.

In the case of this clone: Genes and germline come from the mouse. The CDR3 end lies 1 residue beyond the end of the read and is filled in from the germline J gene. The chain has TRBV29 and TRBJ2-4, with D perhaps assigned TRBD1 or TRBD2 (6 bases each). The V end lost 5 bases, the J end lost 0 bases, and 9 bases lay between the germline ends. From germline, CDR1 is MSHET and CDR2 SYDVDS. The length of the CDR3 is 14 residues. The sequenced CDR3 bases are TGTGCTAGCAGTACAGGGACTAGTCAAAACACCTTGTAC. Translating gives CASSTGTSQNTLY. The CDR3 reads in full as CASSTGTSQNTLYF. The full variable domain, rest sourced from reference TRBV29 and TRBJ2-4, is DMKVTQMPRYLIKRMGENVLLECGQDMSHETMYWYRQDPGLGLQLIYISYDVDSNSEGDIPKGYRVSRKKREHFSLILDSAKTNQTSVYFCASSTGTSQNTLYFGAGTRLSVL.

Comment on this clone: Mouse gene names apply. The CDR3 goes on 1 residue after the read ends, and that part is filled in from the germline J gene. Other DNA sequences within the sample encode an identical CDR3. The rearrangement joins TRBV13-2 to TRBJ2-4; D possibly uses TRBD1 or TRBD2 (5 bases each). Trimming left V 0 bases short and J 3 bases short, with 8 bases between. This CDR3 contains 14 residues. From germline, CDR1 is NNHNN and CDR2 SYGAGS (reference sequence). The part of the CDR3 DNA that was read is TGTGCCAGCGGTGATGGGGGCGCCCAAAACACCTTGTAC. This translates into CASGDGGAQNTLY. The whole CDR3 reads CASGDGGAQNTLYF.

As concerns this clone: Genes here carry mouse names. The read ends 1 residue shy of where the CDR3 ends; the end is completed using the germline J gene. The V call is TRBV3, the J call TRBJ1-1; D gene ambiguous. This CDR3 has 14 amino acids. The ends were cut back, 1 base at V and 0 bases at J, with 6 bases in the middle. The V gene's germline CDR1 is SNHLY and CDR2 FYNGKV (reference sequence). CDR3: CASSLDQANTEVFF. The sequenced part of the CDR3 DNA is TGTGCCAGCAGCTTAGACCAAGCAAACACAGAAGTCTTC.

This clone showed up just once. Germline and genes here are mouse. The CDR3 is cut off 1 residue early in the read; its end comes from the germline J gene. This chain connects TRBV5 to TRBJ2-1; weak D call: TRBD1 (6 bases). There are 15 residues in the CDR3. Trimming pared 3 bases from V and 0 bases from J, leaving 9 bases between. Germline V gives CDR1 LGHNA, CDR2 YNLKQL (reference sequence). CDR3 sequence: CASSHRDNNYAEQFF. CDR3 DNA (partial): TGTGCCAGCAGCCACCGGGACAATAACTATGCTGAGCAGTTC.

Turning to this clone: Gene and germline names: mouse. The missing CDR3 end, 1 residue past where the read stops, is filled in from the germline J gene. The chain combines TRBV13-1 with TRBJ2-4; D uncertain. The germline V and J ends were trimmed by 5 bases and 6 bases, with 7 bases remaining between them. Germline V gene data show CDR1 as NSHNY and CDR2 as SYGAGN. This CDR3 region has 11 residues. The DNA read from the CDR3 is TGTGCCAGCAGGGCGGGGAACACCTTGTAC. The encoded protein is CASRAGNTLY. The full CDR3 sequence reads CASRAGNTLYF.

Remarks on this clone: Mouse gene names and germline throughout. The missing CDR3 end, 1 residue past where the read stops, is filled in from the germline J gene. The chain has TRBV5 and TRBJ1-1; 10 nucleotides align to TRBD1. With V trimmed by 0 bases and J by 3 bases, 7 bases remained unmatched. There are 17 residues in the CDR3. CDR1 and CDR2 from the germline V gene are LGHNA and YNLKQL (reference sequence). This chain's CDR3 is CASSQDRWDRGDTEVFF. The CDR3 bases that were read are TGTGCCAGCAGCCAAGATAGGTGGGACAGGGGAGACACAGAAGTCTTC.

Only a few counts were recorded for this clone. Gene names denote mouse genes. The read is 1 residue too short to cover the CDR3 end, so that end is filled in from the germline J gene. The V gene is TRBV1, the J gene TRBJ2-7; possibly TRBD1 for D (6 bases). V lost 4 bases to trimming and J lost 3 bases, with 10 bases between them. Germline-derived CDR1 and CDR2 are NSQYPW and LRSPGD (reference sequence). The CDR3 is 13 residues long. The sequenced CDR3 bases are TGCACCTGCAGTGGGGAGGGGGTCTATGAACAGTAC. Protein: CTCSGEGVYEQY. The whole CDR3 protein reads CTCSGEGVYEQYF. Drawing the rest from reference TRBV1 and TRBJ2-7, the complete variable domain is VTLLEQNPRWRLVPRGQAVNLRCILKNSQYPWMSWYQQDLQKQLQWLFTLRSPGDKEVKSLPGADYLATRVTDTELRLQVANMSQGRTLYCTCSGEGVYEQYFGPGTRLTVL.

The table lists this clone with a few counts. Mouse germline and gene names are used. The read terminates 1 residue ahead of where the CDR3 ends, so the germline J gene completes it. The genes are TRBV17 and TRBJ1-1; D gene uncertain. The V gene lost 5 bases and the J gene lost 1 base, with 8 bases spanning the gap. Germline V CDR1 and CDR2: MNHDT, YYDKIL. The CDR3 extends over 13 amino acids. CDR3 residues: CASSLRINTEVFF. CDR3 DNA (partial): TGTGCTAGCAGTCTCAGGATAAACACAGAAGTCTTC.

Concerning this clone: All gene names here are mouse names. Incomplete CDR3 DNA: TGTGCCAGCAGCTACAGGGGGCGCGACACCTTGTAC. Amino acids: CASSYRGRDTLY. In full, the CDR3 reads CASSYRGRDTLYF. The chain is built from TRBV4 and TRBJ2-4; 8 nucleotides line up with TRBD1. The read halts 1 residue ahead of the CDR3 end, with the missing end drawn from the germline J gene. Losses at the gene ends were 3 bases for V and 7 bases for J; bases not matched to a gene: 3. CDR1 and CDR2 from the germline V gene are LGHDT and YNNKQL (reference sequence). The CDR3 loop spans 13 amino acids.

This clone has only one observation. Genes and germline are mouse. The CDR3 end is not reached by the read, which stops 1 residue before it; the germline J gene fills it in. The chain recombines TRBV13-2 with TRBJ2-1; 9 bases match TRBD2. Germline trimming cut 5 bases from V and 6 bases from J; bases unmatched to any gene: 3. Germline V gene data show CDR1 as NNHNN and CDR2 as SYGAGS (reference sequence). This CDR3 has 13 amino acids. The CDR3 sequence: CASGRLGVAEQFF. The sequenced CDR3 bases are TGTGCCAGCGGCCGACTGGGGGTTGCTGAGCAGTTC.

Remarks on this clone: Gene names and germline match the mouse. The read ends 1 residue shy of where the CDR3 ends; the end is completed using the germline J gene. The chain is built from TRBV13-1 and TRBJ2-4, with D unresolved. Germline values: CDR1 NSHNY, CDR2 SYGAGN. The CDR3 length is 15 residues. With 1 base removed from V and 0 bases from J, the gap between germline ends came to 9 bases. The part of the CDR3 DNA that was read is TGTGCCAGCAGTGATCCCTCATATAGTCAAAACACCTTGTAC. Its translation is CASSDPSYSQNTLY. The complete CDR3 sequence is CASSDPSYSQNTLYF.